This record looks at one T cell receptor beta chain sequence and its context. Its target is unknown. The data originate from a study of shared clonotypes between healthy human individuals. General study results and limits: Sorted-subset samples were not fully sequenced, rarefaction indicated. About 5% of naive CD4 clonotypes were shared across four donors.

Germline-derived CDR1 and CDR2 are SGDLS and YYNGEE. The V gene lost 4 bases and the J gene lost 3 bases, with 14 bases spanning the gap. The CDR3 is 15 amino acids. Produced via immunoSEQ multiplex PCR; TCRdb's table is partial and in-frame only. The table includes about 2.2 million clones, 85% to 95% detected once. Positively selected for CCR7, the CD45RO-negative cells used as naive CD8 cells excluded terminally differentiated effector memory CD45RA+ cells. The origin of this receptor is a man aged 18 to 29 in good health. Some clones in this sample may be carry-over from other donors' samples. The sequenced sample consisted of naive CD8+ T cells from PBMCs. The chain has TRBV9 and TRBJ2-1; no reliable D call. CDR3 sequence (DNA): TGTGCCAGCAGCCCCCACGGGCAGAGCTACAATGAGCAGTTCTTC. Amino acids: CASSPHGQSYNEQFF.